Listed here are 14 T cell receptor beta chains from one sample, sequenced in a study of blood T cell repertoires in COVID-19. Assay: immunoSEQ multiplex PCR; the TCRdb copy retains only in-frame clones and omits some. The profile shows fewer than 250,000 clones, 84% of them singletons. The sequencing input was peripheral blood. Receptors originate from a man between 50 and 59 years old with acute or convalescent COVID-19.

This chain joins TRBV2 and TRBJ1-1; D ambiguous. V was cut by 4 bases and J by 3 bases, with 6 bases left in between. Germline V gene lookup returns CDR1 SNHLY and CDR2 FYNNEI. This CDR3 has 12 amino acids. DNA for the CDR3: TGTGCCAGCAGTGGTATATACACTGAAGCTTTCTTT. It yields the protein CASSGIYTEAFF.

This clone was seen a handful of times. This chain uses TRBV30 with TRBJ2-1; TRBD2 might be the D (7 bases). Germline values: CDR1 GTSNPN, CDR2 SVGIG (reference sequence). V lost 3 bases, J lost 7 bases, and 22 bases lay in between. This CDR3 is built from 16 residues. The CDR3 sequence is CAWSAKGEGRINEQFF. CDR3 nucleotide sequence: TGTGCCTGGAGCGCCAAGGGGGAGGGAAGAATAAATGAGCAGTTCTTC.

The chain couples TRBV18 to TRBJ1-1, with D perhaps TRBD1 (5 bases). V gave up 8 bases and J gave up 4 bases, with 14 bases separating them. The CDR3 length is 13 residues. Germline V gives CDR1 KGHSH, CDR2 LQKENI. The CDR3 nucleotides read TGTGCCAGCACTTTGGGAGGGGTCACTGAAGCTTTCTTT. Translating it yields CASTLGGVTEAFF. The full variable domain, its missing parts supplied by reference TRBV18 and TRBJ1-1, is NAGVMQNPRHLVRRRGQEARLRCSPMKGHSHVYWYRQLPEEGLKFMVYLQKENIIDESGMPKERFSAEFPKEGPSILRIQQVVRGDSAAYFCASTLGGVTEAFFGQGTRLTVV.

The rearrangement uses TRBV5-1 and TRBJ2-2; 7 positions match TRBD1. The ends lost 0 bases at V and 3 bases at J; junction bases unmatched: 5. The CDR3 is 16 amino acids. The germline V gene encodes CDR1 SGHRS and CDR2 YFSETQ. As DNA, the CDR3 is TGCGCCAGCAGCTTGGACGGGCAGGGGGACACCGGGGAGCTGTTTTTT. Its translation is CASSLDGQGDTGELFF.

The chain uses TRBV28 and TRBJ2-7; maybe TRBD1 (5 bases). From germline, CDR1 is MDHEN and CDR2 SYDVKM. V was shortened by 5 bases and J by 3 bases, with 11 bases between the two germline ends. The CDR3 consists of 13 residues. The CDR3 protein is CASSTPGFYEQYF. As DNA, the CDR3 is TGTGCCAGCAGTACCCCAGGGTTCTACGAGCAGTACTTC.

The chain has TRBV23-1 and TRBJ1-2, with a possible D match to TRBD1 (5 bases). TRBV23-1 is an ORF, and what it does is uncertain. This CDR3 has 15 residues. V shed 0 bases and J shed 6 bases, with 14 bases lying between them. The CDR3 nucleotides are TGCGCCAGCAGTCAATCGGCCAGGGTAATTCATGGCTACACCTTC. It translates to CASSQSARVIHGYTF.

The rearrangement uses TRBV7-5 and TRBJ2-1; the table calls TRBD2, which could not be checked here. TRBV7-5 is a recognized pseudogene. The CDR3 spans 15 residues. For the CDR3, the DNA is TGTGCCAGAATCCAAGTGACCGCGCAGCGGGATGAGCAGTTCTTC. Protein product: CARIQVTAQRDEQFF.

This clone was seen only a few times. The gene calls are TRBV5-6 and TRBJ2-7, with TRBD1 as a possible D gene (5 bases). CDR1 and CDR2 from the germline V gene are SGHDT and YYEEEE. CDR3 length equals 14 residues. V was pared by 5 bases and J by 6 bases, with 18 bases between. CDR3 nucleotide sequence: TGTGCCAGCAGTAAGACGCCAGGGTCTCGCGAGCAGTACTTC. This translates into CASSKTPGSREQYF. The full variable domain, completed using reference TRBV5-6 and TRBJ2-7, is DAGVTQSPTHLIKTRGQQVTLRCSPKSGHDTVSWYQQALGQGPQFIFQYYEEEERQRGNFPDRFSGHQFPNYSSELNVNALLLGDSALYLCASSKTPGSREQYFGPGTRLTVT.

The chain is built from TRBV19 and TRBJ2-1; weak D call: TRBD1 (5 bases). CDR1 is LNHDA, CDR2 SQIVND, per germline (reference sequence). This CDR3 has 14 residues. V shed 2 bases and J shed 2 bases, with 7 bases lying between them. The CDR3 region has the DNA TGTGCCAGTAGTATACAAGGGGCCTACAATGAGCAGTTCTTC. Residues: CASSIQGAYNEQFF.

The chain is built from TRBV6-5 and TRBJ1-4, with D possibly being TRBD1 (5 bases). V was cut by 0 bases and J by 8 bases, with 13 bases left in between. The CDR3 is 15 amino acids. The germline V gene encodes CDR1 MNHEY and CDR2 SVGAGI. The CDR3 protein is CASSYSIQGREKLFF. The CDR3, as DNA: TGTGCCAGCAGTTACTCGATCCAGGGAAGAGAAAAACTGTTTTTT.

The rearrangement uses TRBV7-2 and TRBJ1-1; a weak D match, TRBD1 (5 bases). V dropped 5 bases and J dropped 4 bases, with 17 bases sitting between them. The germline CDR1 and CDR2 sequences are SGHTA and FQGNSA. The CDR3 is 15 residues long. The CDR3 region is CASSGVDSISTEAFF. CDR3 coding DNA: TGTGCCAGCAGCGGGGTTGACAGTATTAGCACTGAAGCTTTCTTT.

The chain employs TRBV10-2 and TRBJ2-1, with 7 bases that match TRBD2. CDR3 length: 14 residues. The V and J ends lost 8 bases and 2 bases, in that order; junction bases with no gene match: 6. Germline V gene data show CDR1 as WSHSY and CDR2 as SAAADI. The CDR3 sequence: CASGSGTTYNEQFF. The CDR3 coding sequence is TGCGCCAGCGGCTCCGGGACTACCTACAATGAGCAGTTCTTC.

This chain uses TRBV10-3 with TRBJ1-5, with unresolved D. Trimming stripped 3 bases from V and 7 bases from J, with 7 bases between. CDR1 is ENHRY, CDR2 SYGVKD, per germline. The CDR3 has 12 residues. CDR3 nucleotide sequence: TGTGCCATCAGTGATGGAGAACAGCCCCAGCATTTT. As protein: CAISDGEQPQHF.

The chain joins TRBV15 to TRBJ2-7; a possible D gene is TRBD1 (6 bases). V was pared by 1 base and J by 3 bases, with 22 bases between. From germline, CDR1 is LNHNV and CDR2 YYDKDF (reference sequence). There are 18 residues in the CDR3. The CDR3 reads CATSRVGGRGLIDYEQYF. For the CDR3, the DNA is TGTGCCACCAGCAGAGTCGGTGGCAGGGGCCTGATTGACTACGAGCAGTACTTC. Complete variable domain (other parts from reference TRBV15 and TRBJ2-7): DAMVIQNPRYQVTQFGKPVTLSCSQTLNHNVMYWYQQKSSQAPKLLFHYYDKDFNNEADTPDNFQSRRPNTSFCFLDIRSPGLGDTAMYLCATSRVGGRGLIDYEQYFGPGTRLTVT.